These T cell receptor beta chains were read from a single sample in a study of T cells in Graves' hyperthyroidism and ophthalmopathy. TCRdb analysed the multiplex PCR reads with MiXCR anew, one entry per CDR3 protein. This table has 400,000 or so distinct CDR3 sequences, about 14% appearing once. The source material was blood. These receptors all stem from a man in his forties or fifties with Graves' ophthalmopathy. Each CDR3 is given with its conserved first and last residue. The order of the fields is clone size, J gene, D gene, V gene, CDR3 protein, CDR3 DNA. D genes are given only for firm matches. The listing skips clone size in some rows; elsewhere it reads once, few, many or a size class.

clone size: many; J gene: TRBJ1-2; D gene: -; V gene: TRBV28; CDR3 protein: CASSQDSFGYTF; CDR3 DNA: TGTGCCAGCTCCCAGGATTCCTTTGGCTACACCTTC
clone size: -; J gene: TRBJ2-3; D gene: TRBD2; V gene: TRBV10-1; CDR3 protein: CASSVAGVTDTQYF; CDR3 DNA: TGCGCCAGCAGTGTGGCGGGGGTCACAGATACGCAGTATTTT
clone size: -; J gene: TRBJ2-1; D gene: -; V gene: TRBV7-2; CDR3 protein: CASRGSYNEQFF; CDR3 DNA: TGTGCCAGCAGGGGTTCCTACAATGAGCAGTTCTTC
clone size: -; J gene: TRBJ1-5; D gene: TRBD1; V gene: TRBV6-1; CDR3 protein: CASSRLPGQGNQPQHF; CDR3 DNA: TGTGCCAGCAGCCGGCTTCCGGGACAGGGTAATCAGCCCCAGCATTTT
clone size: many; J gene: TRBJ2-7; D gene: -; V gene: TRBV18; CDR3 protein: CASSQGRDYEQYF; CDR3 DNA: TGTGCCAGCTCACAGGGACGGGACTACGAGCAGTACTTC
clone size: -; J gene: TRBJ2-4; D gene: TRBD2; V gene: TRBV4-1; CDR3 protein: CASSPRLAVVAIQYF; CDR3 DNA: TGCGCCAGCAGCCCGCGACTAGCAGTAGTGGCCATTCAGTACTTC
clone size: many; J gene: TRBJ2-3; D gene: TRBD2; V gene: TRBV5-1; CDR3 protein: CASSLLGTWREEHTQYF; CDR3 DNA: TGCGCCAGCAGCTTGCTGGGGACCTGGCGGGAGGAACATACGCAGTATTTT
clone size: few; J gene: TRBJ2-1; D gene: -; V gene: TRBV12-3/TRBV12-4; CDR3 protein: CASRKSGAFPNEQFF; CDR3 DNA: TGTGCCAGCAGGAAGAGTGGGGCCTTCCCCAATGAGCAGTTCTTC
clone size: many; J gene: TRBJ1-5; D gene: -; V gene: TRBV30; CDR3 protein: CAWANRRNQPQHF; CDR3 DNA: TGTGCCTGGGCAAACAGGAGAAATCAGCCCCAGCATTTT
clone size: -; J gene: TRBJ2-1; D gene: -; V gene: TRBV10-3; CDR3 protein: CAISGDGSIINGQFF; CDR3 DNA: TGTGCCATCAGTGGGGACGGGAGTATTATCAATGGGCAGTTCTTC
clone size: -; J gene: TRBJ1-5; D gene: -; V gene: TRBV12-3/TRBV12-4; CDR3 protein: CASMSDRSNQPQHF; CDR3 DNA: TGTGCCAGCATGAGTGACAGAAGCAATCAGCCCCAGCATTTT
clone size: -; J gene: TRBJ1-2; D gene: TRBD1; V gene: TRBV5-4; CDR3 protein: CASSPDRVDGYTF; CDR3 DNA: TGTGCCAGCAGCCCTGACAGGGTAGATGGCTACACCTTC
clone size: -; J gene: TRBJ2-7; D gene: -; V gene: TRBV30; CDR3 protein: CAWSVLTGSGSYEQYF; CDR3 DNA: TGTGCCTGGAGTGTACTTACGGGCTCGGGGTCCTACGAGCAGTACTTC
clone size: many; J gene: TRBJ2-1; D gene: -; V gene: TRBV3-1; CDR3 protein: CASSQGRLVNEQFF; CDR3 DNA: TGTGCCAGCAGCCAAGGTCGGCTAGTCAATGAGCAGTTCTTC
clone size: once; J gene: TRBJ2-7; D gene: TRBD2; V gene: TRBV20-1; CDR3 protein: CSGTGSGRVHEQYF; CDR3 DNA: TGCAGTGGGACAGGTAGCGGGAGGGTCCACGAGCAGTACTTC
clone size: -; J gene: TRBJ1-4; D gene: TRBD1; V gene: TRBV6-2/TRBV6-3; CDR3 protein: CASRQREGAPSTNEKLFF; CDR3 DNA: TGTGCCAGCAGACAGCGGGAGGGGGCCCCGTCGACTAATGAAAAACTGTTTTTT
clone size: few; J gene: TRBJ2-3; D gene: -; V gene: TRBV4-1; CDR3 protein: CASSRGSGRTDTQYF; CDR3 DNA: TGCGCCAGCAGCAGGGGTAGCGGACGCACAGATACGCAGTATTTT
clone size: many; J gene: TRBJ1-2; D gene: TRBD1; V gene: TRBV29-1; CDR3 protein: CSVAGTGNYGYTF; CDR3 DNA: TGCAGCGTAGCGGGGACAGGGAACTATGGCTACACCTTC
clone size: few; J gene: TRBJ1-5; D gene: -; V gene: TRBV20-1; CDR3 protein: CSARDYTHPSQPQHF; CDR3 DNA: TGCAGTGCTAGAGACTACACCCACCCTTCTCAGCCCCAGCATTTT
clone size: many; J gene: TRBJ2-7; D gene: TRBD2; V gene: TRBV3-1; CDR3 protein: CASSQTGGWTSGSYEQYF; CDR3 DNA: TGTGCCAGCAGCCAAACCGGGGGGTGGACTAGCGGGTCCTACGAGCAGTACTTC
clone size: many; J gene: TRBJ2-7; D gene: -; V gene: TRBV6-1; CDR3 protein: CASSTRLGVSYEQYF; CDR3 DNA: TGTGCCAGCAGTACAAGACTAGGGGTATCCTACGAGCAGTACTTC
clone size: many; J gene: TRBJ2-7; D gene: -; V gene: TRBV11-3; CDR3 protein: CASSSRYYEQYF; CDR3 DNA: TGTGCCAGCAGCTCTAGATACTACGAGCAGTACTTC
clone size: -; J gene: TRBJ2-1; D gene: TRBD2; V gene: TRBV6-2/TRBV6-3; CDR3 protein: CASSYWLAGSPSRNEQFF; CDR3 DNA: TGTGCCAGCAGTTATTGGCTAGCGGGATCGCCATCGAGGAATGAGCAGTTCTTC
clone size: -; J gene: TRBJ1-2; D gene: -; V gene: TRBV10-2; CDR3 protein: CASSDGGTNYGYTF; CDR3 DNA: TGCGCCAGCAGTGATGGAGGGACGAACTATGGCTACACCTTC
clone size: many; J gene: TRBJ2-5; D gene: TRBD1; V gene: TRBV5-1; CDR3 protein: CASSPGTGVETQYF; CDR3 DNA: TGCGCCAGCAGCCCCGGGACAGGGGTCGAGACCCAGTACTTC
clone size: -; J gene: TRBJ2-5; D gene: -; V gene: TRBV6-1; CDR3 protein: CASTPYAGQQETQYF; CDR3 DNA: TGTGCCAGCACTCCCTATGCGGGACAGCAAGAGACCCAGTACTTC
clone size: many; J gene: TRBJ2-5; D gene: TRBD2; V gene: TRBV10-3; CDR3 protein: CAISEATSGSRETQYF; CDR3 DNA: TGTGCCATCAGTGAGGCGACTAGCGGGAGCAGAGAGACCCAGTACTTC
clone size: -; J gene: TRBJ2-7; D gene: TRBD2; V gene: TRBV6-2/TRBV6-3; CDR3 protein: CASSPSGGLSYEQYF; CDR3 DNA: TGTGCCAGCAGTCCGAGCGGGGGTTTGTCCTACGAGCAGTACTTC
clone size: many; J gene: TRBJ2-5; D gene: -; V gene: TRBV2; CDR3 protein: CASSGKLVTSQETQYF; CDR3 DNA: TGTGCCAGCAGTGGGAAACTAGTTACTTCCCAAGAGACCCAGTACTTC
clone size: many; J gene: TRBJ2-7; D gene: TRBD2; V gene: TRBV7-9; CDR3 protein: CASSPPGGTYEQYF; CDR3 DNA: TGTGCCAGCAGCCCCCCGGGAGGCACCTACGAGCAGTACTTC
clone size: few; J gene: TRBJ2-7; D gene: TRBD2; V gene: TRBV13; CDR3 protein: CASSLGLAPEQYF; CDR3 DNA: TGTGCCAGCAGCTTAGGACTAGCGCCCGAGCAGTACTTC
clone size: many; J gene: TRBJ2-2; D gene: TRBD2; V gene: TRBV15; CDR3 protein: CATSRGGRGAGELFF; CDR3 DNA: TGTGCCACCAGCAGAGGAGGGAGGGGCGCCGGGGAGCTGTTTTTT
clone size: many; J gene: TRBJ2-1; D gene: -; V gene: TRBV30; CDR3 protein: CAWSGVRVNEQFF; CDR3 DNA: TGTGCCTGGAGTGGTGTGCGGGTTAATGAGCAGTTCTTC
clone size: many; J gene: TRBJ2-3; D gene: -; V gene: TRBV28; CDR3 protein: CASSRRPGQQYF; CDR3 DNA: TGTGCCAGCAGTCGACGACCCGGACAGCAGTATTTT
clone size: once; J gene: TRBJ2-3; D gene: TRBD2; V gene: TRBV25-1; CDR3 protein: CASPTHETSGSTDTQYF; CDR3 DNA: TGTGCCAGCCCAACTCATGAGACTAGCGGATCCACAGATACGCAGTATTTT
clone size: many; J gene: TRBJ2-1; D gene: -; V gene: TRBV11-1; CDR3 protein: CASSITGGGVNEQFF; CDR3 DNA: TGTGCCAGCAGCATCACAGGGGGGGGAGTTAATGAGCAGTTCTTC
clone size: many; J gene: TRBJ2-3; D gene: -; V gene: TRBV6-1; CDR3 protein: CASSEARGHTDTQYF; CDR3 DNA: TGTGCCAGCAGTGAAGCTCGGGGACACACAGATACGCAGTATTTT
clone size: -; J gene: TRBJ1-2; D gene: -; V gene: TRBV18; CDR3 protein: CASSPIEKDGYTF; CDR3 DNA: TGTGCCAGCTCACCAATAGAGAAGGATGGCTACACCTTC
clone size: few; J gene: TRBJ1-4; D gene: -; V gene: TRBV20-1; CDR3 protein: CSARDQINEKLFF; CDR3 DNA: TGCAGTGCTAGAGATCAGATTAATGAAAAACTGTTTTTT
clone size: few; J gene: TRBJ2-2; D gene: TRBD2; V gene: TRBV20-1; CDR3 protein: CSARDGLAGPRGELFF; CDR3 DNA: TGCAGTGCTAGAGATGGTCTAGCGGGACCACGCGGGGAGCTGTTTTTT
clone size: many; J gene: TRBJ2-3; D gene: TRBD2; V gene: TRBV6-1; CDR3 protein: CASRWTSGRDHFGTDTQYF; CDR3 DNA: TGTGCCAGCAGGTGGACTAGCGGGAGGGACCACTTTGGCACAGATACGCAGTATTTT
clone size: many; J gene: TRBJ2-5; D gene: -; V gene: TRBV5-1; CDR3 protein: CASSLVGSQLRETQYF; CDR3 DNA: TGCGCCAGCAGCTTGGTTGGTAGCCAGCTTCGGGAGACCCAGTACTTC
clone size: many; J gene: TRBJ2-1; D gene: TRBD2; V gene: TRBV20-1; CDR3 protein: CSYSGRINEQFF; CDR3 DNA: TGCAGTTATAGCGGGAGAATCAATGAGCAGTTCTTC
clone size: many; J gene: TRBJ1-1; D gene: TRBD1; V gene: TRBV12-3/TRBV12-4; CDR3 protein: CASSWTGDEAFF; CDR3 DNA: TGTGCCAGCAGTTGGACAGGGGACGAAGCTTTCTTT
clone size: few; J gene: TRBJ2-2; D gene: TRBD2; V gene: TRBV7-8; CDR3 protein: CASSPPRGGVGELFF; CDR3 DNA: TGTGCCAGCAGCCCCCCCCGCGGGGGGGTCGGGGAGCTGTTTTTT
clone size: many; J gene: TRBJ2-7; D gene: TRBD2; V gene: TRBV28; CDR3 protein: CASSSATSGIFYEQYF; CDR3 DNA: TGTGCCAGCAGTTCGGCGACTAGCGGGATTTTCTACGAGCAGTACTTC
clone size: -; J gene: TRBJ2-4; D gene: -; V gene: TRBV19; CDR3 protein: CASSIAGAQTKNIQYF; CDR3 DNA: TGTGCCAGTAGTATTGCCGGGGCCCAAACCAAAAACATTCAGTACTTC
clone size: many; J gene: TRBJ1-1; D gene: -; V gene: TRBV28; CDR3 protein: CAAAENTEAFF; CDR3 DNA: TGTGCCGCCGCGGAGAACACTGAAGCTTTCTTT
clone size: many; J gene: TRBJ2-5; D gene: -; V gene: TRBV5-1; CDR3 protein: CASSLRDGNQETQYF; CDR3 DNA: TGCGCCAGCAGCTTGCGGGACGGTAACCAAGAGACCCAGTACTTC
clone size: many; J gene: TRBJ2-7; D gene: TRBD1; V gene: TRBV20-1; CDR3 protein: CSATQTGNEQYF; CDR3 DNA: TGCAGTGCTACCCAGACAGGGAACGAGCAGTACTTC
clone size: many; J gene: TRBJ2-7; D gene: -; V gene: TRBV20-1; CDR3 protein: CSPRVPGSYEQYF; CDR3 DNA: TGCAGTCCGAGGGTACCGGGATCCTACGAGCAGTACTTC
clone size: -; J gene: TRBJ2-3; D gene: -; V gene: TRBV9; CDR3 protein: CASSEAPAADTQYF; CDR3 DNA: TGTGCCAGCAGTGAGGCCCCCGCGGCAGATACGCAGTATTTT
clone size: many; J gene: TRBJ2-3; D gene: -; V gene: TRBV5-8; CDR3 protein: CASSLGSGTRTDTQYF; CDR3 DNA: TGTGCCAGCAGCTTAGGAAGCGGGACACGCACAGATACGCAGTATTTT
clone size: -; J gene: TRBJ2-1; D gene: TRBD2; V gene: TRBV27; CDR3 protein: CASSYPAGVVPNEQFF; CDR3 DNA: TGTGCCAGCAGTTACCCAGCGGGAGTGGTCCCGAATGAGCAGTTCTTC
clone size: -; J gene: TRBJ2-2; D gene: TRBD1; V gene: TRBV19; CDR3 protein: CASSRWTGSTGELFF; CDR3 DNA: TGTGCCAGTAGCCGATGGACAGGGAGCACCGGGGAGCTGTTTTTT
clone size: many; J gene: TRBJ2-1; D gene: -; V gene: TRBV11-2; CDR3 protein: CASSQGFGGEQFF; CDR3 DNA: TGTGCCAGCAGCCAGGGATTTGGGGGTGAGCAGTTCTTC
clone size: many; J gene: TRBJ2-7; D gene: TRBD2; V gene: TRBV20-1; CDR3 protein: CSAPLWGKAGVGYEQYF; CDR3 DNA: TGCAGTGCACCCCTCTGGGGGAAAGCGGGAGTTGGATACGAGCAGTACTTC
clone size: many; J gene: TRBJ1-2; D gene: -; V gene: TRBV12-3/TRBV12-4; CDR3 protein: CASSTGTISGYTF; CDR3 DNA: TGTGCCAGCAGTACCGGGACGATAAGTGGCTACACCTTC
clone size: many; J gene: TRBJ2-7; D gene: -; V gene: TRBV28; CDR3 protein: CASSPSLVQSYEQYF; CDR3 DNA: TGTGCCAGCAGTCCTAGTTTGGTACAGTCCTACGAGCAGTACTTC
clone size: few; J gene: TRBJ2-1; D gene: -; V gene: TRBV19; CDR3 protein: CASHLTGYNEQFF; CDR3 DNA: TGTGCCAGTCACCTGACTGGTTACAATGAGCAGTTCTTC